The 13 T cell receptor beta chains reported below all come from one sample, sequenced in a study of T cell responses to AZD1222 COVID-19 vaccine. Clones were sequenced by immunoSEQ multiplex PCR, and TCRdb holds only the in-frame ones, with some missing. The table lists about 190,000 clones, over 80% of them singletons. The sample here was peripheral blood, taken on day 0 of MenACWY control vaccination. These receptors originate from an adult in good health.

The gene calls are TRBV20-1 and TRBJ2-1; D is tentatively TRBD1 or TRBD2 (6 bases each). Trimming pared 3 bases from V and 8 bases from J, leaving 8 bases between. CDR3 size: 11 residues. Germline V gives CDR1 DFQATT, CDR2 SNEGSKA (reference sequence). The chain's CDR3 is CSARGGDEQFF. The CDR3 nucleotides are TGCAGTGCTAGGGGGGGCGATGAGCAGTTCTTC.

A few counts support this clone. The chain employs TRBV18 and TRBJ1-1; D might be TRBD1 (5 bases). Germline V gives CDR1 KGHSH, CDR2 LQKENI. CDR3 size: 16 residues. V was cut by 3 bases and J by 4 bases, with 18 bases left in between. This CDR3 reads CASSPPGASRRTEAFF. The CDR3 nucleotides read TGTGCCAGCTCACCCCCCGGGGCCTCCAGGCGCACTGAAGCTTTCTTT.

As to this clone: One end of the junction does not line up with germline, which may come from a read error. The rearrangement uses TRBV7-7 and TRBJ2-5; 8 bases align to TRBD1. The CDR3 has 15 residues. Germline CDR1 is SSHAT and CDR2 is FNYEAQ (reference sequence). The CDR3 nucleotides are TGTGCTAGCAGCTTAGTCATTGGGGACAGGGAGACCCAGTACTTC. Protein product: CASSLVIGDRETQYF.

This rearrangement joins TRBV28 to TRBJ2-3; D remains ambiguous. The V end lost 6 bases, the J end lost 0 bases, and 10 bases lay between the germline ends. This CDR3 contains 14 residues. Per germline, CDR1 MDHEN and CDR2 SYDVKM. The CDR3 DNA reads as TGTGCCAGCAGCCTGGGCACCAGCACAGATACGCAGTATTTT. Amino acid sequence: CASSLGTSTDTQYF.

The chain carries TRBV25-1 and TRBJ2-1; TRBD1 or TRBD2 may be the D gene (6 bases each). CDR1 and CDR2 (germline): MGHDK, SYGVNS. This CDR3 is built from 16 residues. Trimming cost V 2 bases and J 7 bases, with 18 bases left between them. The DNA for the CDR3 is TGTGCCAGCAGTGAAGGGGCCGGGGGCGTCTCGAATGAGCAGTTCTTC. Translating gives CASSEGAGGVSNEQFF.

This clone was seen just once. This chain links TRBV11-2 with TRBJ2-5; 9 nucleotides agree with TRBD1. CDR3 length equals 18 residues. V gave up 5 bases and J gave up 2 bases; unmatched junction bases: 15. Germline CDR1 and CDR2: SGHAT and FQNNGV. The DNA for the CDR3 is TGTGCCAGCAGCCCTATAATTGGGGGACAGGGCGGTCAAGAGACCCAGTACTTC. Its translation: CASSPIIGGQGGQETQYF.

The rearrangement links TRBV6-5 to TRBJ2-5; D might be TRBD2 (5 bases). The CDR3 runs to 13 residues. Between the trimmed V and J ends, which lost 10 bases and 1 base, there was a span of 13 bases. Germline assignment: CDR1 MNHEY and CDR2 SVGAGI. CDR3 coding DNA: TGTGCCACCGGTCGAGGGCCCCAAGAGACCCAGTACTTC. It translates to CATGRGPQETQYF.

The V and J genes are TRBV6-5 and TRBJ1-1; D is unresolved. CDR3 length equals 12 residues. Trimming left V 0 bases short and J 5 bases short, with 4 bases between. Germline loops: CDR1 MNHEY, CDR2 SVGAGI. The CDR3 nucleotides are TGTGCCAGCAGTTACTCCTTGACTGAAGCTTTCTTT. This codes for CASSYSLTEAFF.

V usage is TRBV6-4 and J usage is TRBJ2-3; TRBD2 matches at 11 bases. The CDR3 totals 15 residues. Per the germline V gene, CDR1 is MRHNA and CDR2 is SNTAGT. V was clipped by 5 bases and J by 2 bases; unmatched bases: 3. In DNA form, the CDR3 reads TGTGCCAGCAGTTTGACTAGCGGGATCACAGATACGCAGTATTTT. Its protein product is CASSLTSGITDTQYF.

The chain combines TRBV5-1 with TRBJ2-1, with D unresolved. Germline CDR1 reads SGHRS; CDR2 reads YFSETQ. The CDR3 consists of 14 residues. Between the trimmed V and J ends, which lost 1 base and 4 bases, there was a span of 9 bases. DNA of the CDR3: TGCGCCAGCAGCTTGAGGCAGACTTACAATGAGCAGTTCTTC. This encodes CASSLRQTYNEQFF.

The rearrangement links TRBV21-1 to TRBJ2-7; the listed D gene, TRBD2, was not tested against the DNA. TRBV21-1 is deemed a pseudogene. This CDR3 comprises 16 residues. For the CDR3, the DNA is TGTGCCAGCAGCAAAGAAAGGTCCGGGACTCAGTACGAGCAGTACTTC. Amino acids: CASSKERSGTQYEQYF.

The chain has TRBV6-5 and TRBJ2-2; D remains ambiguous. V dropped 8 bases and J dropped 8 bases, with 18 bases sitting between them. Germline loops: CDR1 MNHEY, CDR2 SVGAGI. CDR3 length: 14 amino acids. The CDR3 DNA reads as TGTGCCAGCGACGGACGCACGCTGCTGGGGGAGCTGTTTTTT. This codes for CASDGRTLLGELFF.

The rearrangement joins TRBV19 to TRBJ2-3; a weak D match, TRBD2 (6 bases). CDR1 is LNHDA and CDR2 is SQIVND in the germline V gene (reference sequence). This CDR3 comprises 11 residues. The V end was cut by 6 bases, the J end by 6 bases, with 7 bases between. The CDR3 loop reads CASRAGDTQYF. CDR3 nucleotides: TGTGCCAGTAGGGCGGGGGATACGCAGTATTTT.